This is a list of T cell receptor beta chains from one sample in a study of blood T cell repertoires in COVID-19. Clones were sequenced by immunoSEQ multiplex PCR, and TCRdb holds only the in-frame ones, with some missing. The sample shows around 130,000 clones, around 89% of them seen only once. Specimen: peripheral blood. These receptors were collected from a man between 50 and 59 years old with active or convalescent COVID-19. Each CDR3 is given with its conserved first and last residue. The D gene is left open where the match is weak. Some rows mark clone size as missing; the rest say once, few, many or name a class of expanded clone.

j_gene: TRBJ1-5; d_gene: -; abundance: -; v_gene: TRBV19; CDR3nt: TGTGCCAGTAGTCCCAGGGGTGGTCAGCCCCAGCATTTT; CDR3aa: CASSPRGGQPQHF
j_gene: TRBJ2-3; d_gene: TRBD2; abundance: -; v_gene: TRBV10-1; CDR3nt: TGCGCCAGCAGCTTAACGTCGACTAGCGGGAGAGCGGATACGCAGTATTTT; CDR3aa: CASSLTSTSGRADTQYF
j_gene: TRBJ1-5; d_gene: -; abundance: -; v_gene: TRBV29-1; CDR3nt: TGCAGCGTTGCTGAGGTGAATAGCAATCAGCCCCAGCATTTT; CDR3aa: CSVAEVNSNQPQHF
j_gene: TRBJ2-1; d_gene: TRBD2; abundance: once; v_gene: TRBV28; CDR3nt: TGTGCCAGCAGTTGGACTAGCGGGAGGAGGTCCTACAATGAGCAGTTCTTC; CDR3aa: CASSWTSGRRSYNEQFF
j_gene: TRBJ2-4; d_gene: -; abundance: -; v_gene: TRBV1; CDR3nt: TGCACCAGCAGCCAAGAATTAGCGGGGGGGCCCTCAGTTCGGAACATTCAGTACTTC; CDR3aa: CTSSQELAGGPSVRNIQYF
j_gene: TRBJ2-1; d_gene: TRBD2; abundance: -; v_gene: TRBV7-2; CDR3nt: TGTGCCAGCAGCTTACAGCGGGGGGGGTACAATGAGCAGTTCTTC; CDR3aa: CASSLQRGGYNEQFF
j_gene: TRBJ1-2; d_gene: -; abundance: few; v_gene: TRBV5-5; CDR3nt: TGTGCCAGCAGCTTGGACAGCTACCCCTATGGCTACACCTTC; CDR3aa: CASSLDSYPYGYTF
j_gene: TRBJ1-1; d_gene: TRBD1; abundance: -; v_gene: TRBV3-1/TRBV3-2; CDR3nt: TGTGCCAGCAGCCAAGGGGACAGTGCCACTGAAGCTTTCTTT; CDR3aa: CASSQGDSATEAFF
j_gene: TRBJ2-5; d_gene: TRBD1; abundance: -; v_gene: TRBV5-1; CDR3nt: TGCGCCAGCAGTCTTAGGACAGGGGGTCCCCAAGAGACCCAGTACTTC; CDR3aa: CASSLRTGGPQETQYF
j_gene: TRBJ1-6; d_gene: TRBD1; abundance: -; v_gene: TRBV6-6; CDR3nt: TGTGCCAGCAGTTACCAGACAGGGTACTCCAATTCACCCCTCCACTTT; CDR3aa: CASSYQTGYSNSPLHF
j_gene: TRBJ1-4; d_gene: -; abundance: -; v_gene: TRBV18; CDR3nt: TGTGCCAGCTGCCACAGTACCGGGAGGGGATGCGAAAAACTGTTTTTT; CDR3aa: CASCHSTGRGCEKLFF
j_gene: TRBJ1-2; d_gene: TRBD1; abundance: few; v_gene: TRBV5-1; CDR3nt: TGCGCCAGCAGCCCGACAGGGGCTAACTATGGCTACACCTTC; CDR3aa: CASSPTGANYGYTF
j_gene: TRBJ2-2; d_gene: TRBD2; abundance: -; v_gene: TRBV5-6; CDR3nt: TGTGCCAGCAGCTTGATTCGGGGGGCCGGGGAGCTGTTTTTT; CDR3aa: CASSLIRGAGELFF
j_gene: TRBJ1-1; d_gene: -; abundance: -; v_gene: TRBV7-2; CDR3nt: TGTGCCAGCAGCTTACGAATAGGGGAGAACACTGAAGCTTTCTTT; CDR3aa: CASSLRIGENTEAFF
j_gene: TRBJ1-1; d_gene: -; abundance: -; v_gene: TRBV30; CDR3nt: TGTGCCTGGTCCCCCTCCCAGGCCCCTATTGAAGCTTTCTTT; CDR3aa: CAWSPSQAPIEAFF
j_gene: TRBJ2-3; d_gene: TRBD2; abundance: -; v_gene: TRBV28; CDR3nt: TGTGCCAGCAGTTTGCCTAGCGGGATTTTGAAAGATACGCAGTATTTT; CDR3aa: CASSLPSGILKDTQYF
j_gene: TRBJ2-1; d_gene: -; abundance: -; v_gene: TRBV12-5; CDR3nt: TGTGCTAGTGGTTTGGGGGCAGGGGATGGTGAGCAGTTCTTC; CDR3aa: CASGLGAGDGEQFF
j_gene: TRBJ2-3; d_gene: TRBD2; abundance: once; v_gene: TRBV19; CDR3nt: TGTGCCAGCAATATAGGACTAGCGGGAGCAGATACGCAGTATTTT; CDR3aa: CASNIGLAGADTQYF
j_gene: TRBJ2-7; d_gene: TRBD1; abundance: -; v_gene: TRBV2; CDR3nt: TGTGCCAGCAGTCCGCTGGCCGGACAGGGAAGTTACGAGCAGTACTTC; CDR3aa: CASSPLAGQGSYEQYF
j_gene: TRBJ2-3; d_gene: TRBD1; abundance: -; v_gene: TRBV6-2/TRBV6-3; CDR3nt: TGTGCCAGCAGTTACGTGACCGGGACAGGGATCACAGATACGCAGTATTTT; CDR3aa: CASSYVTGTGITDTQYF
j_gene: TRBJ2-7; d_gene: -; abundance: -; v_gene: TRBV7-2; CDR3nt: TGTGCCAGCAGCTTCGGGGTGGGGGGCTCCTACGAGCAGTACTTC; CDR3aa: CASSFGVGGSYEQYF
j_gene: TRBJ2-1; d_gene: TRBD2; abundance: -; v_gene: TRBV3-1/TRBV3-2; CDR3nt: TGTGCCAGCAGCCCCGGACTAGCGGGATACCATGAGCAGTTCTTC; CDR3aa: CASSPGLAGYHEQFF
j_gene: TRBJ2-1; d_gene: TRBD2; abundance: -; v_gene: TRBV7-2; CDR3nt: TGTGCCAGCCAAATTGGAGCGGGAACCTCCCATGAGCAGTTCTTC; CDR3aa: CASQIGAGTSHEQFF
j_gene: TRBJ2-3; d_gene: -; abundance: few; v_gene: TRBV4-1; CDR3nt: TGCGCCAGCAGCCAAGGGGGAGCGGGTTCTAGCACAGATACGCAGTATTTT; CDR3aa: CASSQGGAGSSTDTQYF
j_gene: TRBJ1-5; d_gene: TRBD1; abundance: -; v_gene: TRBV6-1; CDR3nt: TGTGCCAGCAGTGAGAAACACAGGGGGCAAGGTCAGCCCCAGCATTTT; CDR3aa: CASSEKHRGQGQPQHF
j_gene: TRBJ1-5; d_gene: -; abundance: -; v_gene: TRBV19; CDR3nt: TGTGCCAGTAGTACAACTATCGGGGGGTATAGCAATCAGCCCCAGCATTTT; CDR3aa: CASSTTIGGYSNQPQHF
j_gene: TRBJ2-3; d_gene: -; abundance: -; v_gene: TRBV10-1; CDR3nt: TGCGCCACCCCCGTACCGGGAGATACGCAGTATTTT; CDR3aa: CATPVPGDTQYF
j_gene: TRBJ1-6; d_gene: -; abundance: -; v_gene: TRBV28; CDR3nt: TGTGCCAGCAGGGCAGGGAGCTCAGGGGATTCACCCCTCCACTTT; CDR3aa: CASRAGSSGDSPLHF
j_gene: TRBJ2-7; d_gene: -; abundance: -; v_gene: TRBV5-1; CDR3nt: TGCGCCAGCAGCTTGGCCTCGTCACGAACAGGAACACTATACGAGCAGTACTTC; CDR3aa: CASSLASSRTGTLYEQYF
j_gene: TRBJ2-1; d_gene: TRBD2; abundance: once; v_gene: TRBV25-1; CDR3nt: TGTGCCAGCAGTGTTGATTTAGCGGGGGGGCCTAGAAATGAGCAGTTCTTC; CDR3aa: CASSVDLAGGPRNEQFF
j_gene: TRBJ2-3; d_gene: TRBD2; abundance: -; v_gene: TRBV3-1/TRBV3-2; CDR3nt: TGTGCCAGCAGCCAAGCTAGCGGGGGCATCACAGATACGCAGTATTTT; CDR3aa: CASSQASGGITDTQYF
j_gene: TRBJ2-7; d_gene: TRBD1; abundance: -; v_gene: TRBV5-1; CDR3nt: TGCGCCAGCAGGGAAACGGGACAGGACAACTACGAGCAGTACTTC; CDR3aa: CASRETGQDNYEQYF
j_gene: TRBJ2-1; d_gene: -; abundance: -; v_gene: TRBV18; CDR3nt: TGTGCCAGCTCACCACTTCCGGGACTTAACAATGAGCAGTTCTTC; CDR3aa: CASSPLPGLNNEQFF
j_gene: TRBJ2-3; d_gene: TRBD2; abundance: -; v_gene: TRBV7-6; CDR3nt: TGTGCCAGCAGCTTAGGTGTGGCCCGGGAGGTACAGACAGATACGCAGTATTTT; CDR3aa: CASSLGVAREVQTDTQYF
j_gene: TRBJ2-3; d_gene: -; abundance: once; v_gene: TRBV27; CDR3nt: TGTGCCAGCAGTATCTCCCGGGGGAGCCCCTATAGCACAGATACGCAGTATTTT; CDR3aa: CASSISRGSPYSTDTQYF
j_gene: TRBJ1-3; d_gene: TRBD1; abundance: -; v_gene: TRBV19; CDR3nt: TGTGCCAGTAGTCCATCCATCTGGGACAGGAACTCTGGAAACACCATATATTTT; CDR3aa: CASSPSIWDRNSGNTIYF
j_gene: TRBJ2-2; d_gene: TRBD2; abundance: -; v_gene: TRBV5-4; CDR3nt: TGTGCCAGCAGCCCCCCTAGCGGGAGGGCCGGAGGCGGGGAGCTGTTTTTT; CDR3aa: CASSPPSGRAGGGELFF
j_gene: TRBJ1-1; d_gene: -; abundance: -; v_gene: TRBV19; CDR3nt: TGTGCCAGTAGTAAAACCGGGACAATGAACACTGAAGCTTTCTTT; CDR3aa: CASSKTGTMNTEAFF
j_gene: TRBJ1-3; d_gene: TRBD1; abundance: -; v_gene: TRBV6-6; CDR3nt: TGTGCCAGCAGTTATACACAGGGGTGGGGAAACACCATATATTTT; CDR3aa: CASSYTQGWGNTIYF
j_gene: TRBJ2-5; d_gene: -; abundance: -; v_gene: TRBV19; CDR3nt: TGTGCCAGTAGTATAGGTCAAGAAAGCGTCGAGACCCAGTACTTC; CDR3aa: CASSIGQESVETQYF
j_gene: TRBJ1-2; d_gene: -; abundance: -; v_gene: TRBV6-5; CDR3nt: TGTGCCAGCAGAGACCTGGGCAGGGAAGAGGATGGCTACACCTTC; CDR3aa: CASRDLGREEDGYTF
j_gene: TRBJ1-3; d_gene: TRBD1; abundance: -; v_gene: TRBV19; CDR3nt: TGTGCCAGTAAACCCCGGACAGGAAGCTCTGGAAACACCATATATTTT; CDR3aa: CASKPRTGSSGNTIYF
j_gene: TRBJ2-1; d_gene: TRBD2; abundance: -; v_gene: TRBV10-3; CDR3nt: TGTGCCATCAGTGGCGGGGGGATCTACAATGAGCAGTTCTTC; CDR3aa: CAISGGGIYNEQFF
j_gene: TRBJ2-1; d_gene: TRBD2; abundance: -; v_gene: TRBV3-1/TRBV3-2; CDR3nt: TGTGCCAGCAGCCAAGATATTAGCGGGGGTGATGAGCAGTTCTTC; CDR3aa: CASSQDISGGDEQFF
j_gene: TRBJ2-1; d_gene: TRBD2; abundance: -; v_gene: TRBV2; CDR3nt: TGTGCCAGCAGTGATGGACTAGCGGGAGGAAAGCAGTTCTTC; CDR3aa: CASSDGLAGGKQFF
j_gene: TRBJ1-1; d_gene: -; abundance: once; v_gene: TRBV18; CDR3nt: TGTGCCAGCTCACCCACGTCGGGTAGCACTGAAGCTTTCTTT; CDR3aa: CASSPTSGSTEAFF
j_gene: TRBJ1-4; d_gene: TRBD1; abundance: -; v_gene: TRBV4-1; CDR3nt: TGCGCCAGCAGCCTGGGACAGGGTCAGGAAAAACTGTTTTTT; CDR3aa: CASSLGQGQEKLFF